In this sample, the clone carrying this T cell receptor beta chain is medium-sized. What it binds is not known. The record originates from a study of T cell clones after liver transplantation. Study-level background: Timepoints were pre-transplant, pre-withdrawal, and after withdrawal was completed or failed. Overall study results and limits: Rather than being deleted, graft donor-reactive T cells may have moved into the graft. Circulating graft-donor-reactive CD4 TCRbeta sequences fell significantly post-transplant in 5 of 8 subjects.

Here immunoSEQ multiplex PCR was the method, and the copy in TCRdb shows in-frame clones only, minus some. This repertoire shows under 90,000 clones, 80% found once; its top ten account for roughly 0.6%. Looked up from germline, CDR1 is MDHEN and CDR2 is SYDVKM. The CDR3 covers 13 residues. Between the trimmed V and J ends, which lost 9 bases and 2 bases, there was a span of 11 bases. The sample in question was CD4+ T cells from blood, obtained before liver transplant. The receptor was derived from a human donor who received a liver transplant. The rearrangement uses TRBV28 and TRBJ1-3; possible D gene TRBD1, 5 bases. The CDR3 loop reads CASVEGTGNTIYF. For the CDR3, the DNA is TGTGCCAGTGTCGAGGGGACTGGAAACACCATATATTTT.